This T cell receptor beta chain was sequenced in a study of control samples from healthy donors and cancer patients. From germline, CDR1 is LGHNT and CDR2 FRNRAP. The CDR3 length is 18 residues. V was clipped by 5 bases and J by 3 bases, with 22 bases between them. The repertoire was sequenced with immunoSEQ multiplex PCR; TCRdb's copy has only in-frame clones and lacks some. This sample has approximately 150,000 clones; 91% occur once, and the top ten carry 2% to 2.5%. The rearrangement joins TRBV12-5 to TRBJ2-2, with TRBD2 as a possible D gene (5 bases). This receptor was taken from a woman between 40 and 55 years old in good health. Sequencing was done on a sample of blood. In DNA form, the CDR3 reads TGTGCTAGTGGTCCAAGGCGGGTCAACGAAGTCCACACCGGGGAGCTGTTTTTT. It encodes CASGPRRVNEVHTGELFF.